This T cell receptor beta chain was identified in a study of post-analysis software for immune sequencing data. This CDR3 is built from 13 residues. Trimming removed 5 bases from V and 0 bases from J; junction bases left unmatched: 2. In germline, CDR1 is DFQATT, CDR2 SNEGSKA (reference sequence). Libraries were made from TCR beta cDNA, and they carried unique molecular identifiers. TCRdb reprocessed the PCR reads with MiXCR, giving one entry per CDR3 protein. The sample lists 750,000 to 900,000 distinct CDR3 sequences, about 45% occurring once. Points from the study as a whole: TRBV5-6, TRBV5-1 and TRBV20-1 belonged to a set of a few TRBV segments that were more frequent in patients than controls.

The table lists this clonotype with a few counts. Its specificity is unknown. The sequence came from a girl under 18 with multiple sclerosis. The sample comprised blood. V usage is TRBV20-1 and J usage is TRBJ2-7; 9 nucleotides align to TRBD1. CDR3 residues: CSASGQGSYEQYF. The CDR3 bases are TGCAGTGCTTCGGGACAGGGCTCCTACGAGCAGTACTTC.